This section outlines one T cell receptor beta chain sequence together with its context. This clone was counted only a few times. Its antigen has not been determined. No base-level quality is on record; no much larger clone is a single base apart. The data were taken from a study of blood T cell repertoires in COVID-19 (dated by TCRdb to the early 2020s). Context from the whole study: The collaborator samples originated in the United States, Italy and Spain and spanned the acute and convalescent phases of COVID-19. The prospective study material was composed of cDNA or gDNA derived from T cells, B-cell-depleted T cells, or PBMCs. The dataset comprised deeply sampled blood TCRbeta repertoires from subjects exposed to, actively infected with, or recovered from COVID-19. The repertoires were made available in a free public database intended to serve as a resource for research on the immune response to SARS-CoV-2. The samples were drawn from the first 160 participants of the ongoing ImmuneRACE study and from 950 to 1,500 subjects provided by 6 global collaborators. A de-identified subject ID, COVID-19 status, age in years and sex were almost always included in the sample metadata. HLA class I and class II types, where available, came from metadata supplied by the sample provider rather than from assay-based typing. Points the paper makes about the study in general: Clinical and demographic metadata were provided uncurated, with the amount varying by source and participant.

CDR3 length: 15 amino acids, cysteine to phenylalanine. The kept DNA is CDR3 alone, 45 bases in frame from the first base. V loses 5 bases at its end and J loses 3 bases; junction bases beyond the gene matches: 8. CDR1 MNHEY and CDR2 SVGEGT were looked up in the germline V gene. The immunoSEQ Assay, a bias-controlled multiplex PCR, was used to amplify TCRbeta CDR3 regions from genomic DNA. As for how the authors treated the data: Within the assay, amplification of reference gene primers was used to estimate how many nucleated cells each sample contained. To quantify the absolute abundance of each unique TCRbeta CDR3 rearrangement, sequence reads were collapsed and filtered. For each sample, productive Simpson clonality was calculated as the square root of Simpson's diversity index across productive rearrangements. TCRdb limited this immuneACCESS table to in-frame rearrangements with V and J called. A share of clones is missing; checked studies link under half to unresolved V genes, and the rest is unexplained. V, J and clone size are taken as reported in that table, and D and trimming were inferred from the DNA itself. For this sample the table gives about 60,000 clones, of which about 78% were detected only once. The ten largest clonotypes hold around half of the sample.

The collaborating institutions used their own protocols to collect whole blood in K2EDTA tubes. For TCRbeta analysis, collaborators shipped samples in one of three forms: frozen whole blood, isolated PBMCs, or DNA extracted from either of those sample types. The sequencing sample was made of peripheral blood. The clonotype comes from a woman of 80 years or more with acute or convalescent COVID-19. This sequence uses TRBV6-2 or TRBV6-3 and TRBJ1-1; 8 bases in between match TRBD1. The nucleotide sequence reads TGTGCCAGCAGTCCCCAGACAGGGGCGGACACTGAAGCTTTCTTT. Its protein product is CASSPQTGADTEAFF.